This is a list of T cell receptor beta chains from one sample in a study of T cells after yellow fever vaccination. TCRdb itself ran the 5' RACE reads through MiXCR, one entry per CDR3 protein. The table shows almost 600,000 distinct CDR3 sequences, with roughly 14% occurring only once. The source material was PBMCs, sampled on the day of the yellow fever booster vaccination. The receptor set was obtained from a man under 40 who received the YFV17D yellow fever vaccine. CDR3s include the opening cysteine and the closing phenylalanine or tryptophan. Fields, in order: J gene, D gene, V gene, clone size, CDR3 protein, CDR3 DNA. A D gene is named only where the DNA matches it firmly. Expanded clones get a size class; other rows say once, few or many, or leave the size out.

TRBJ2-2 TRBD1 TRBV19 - CASTPDRGNTGELFF TGTGCCAGTACCCCGGACAGGGGGAACACCGGGGAGCTGTTTTTT
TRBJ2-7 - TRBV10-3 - CAIRPNSGARPYEQYF TGTGCCATCAGACCAAATTCAGGGGCCCGACCCTACGAGCAGTACTTC
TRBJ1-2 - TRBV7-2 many CASSLEAGDGYTF TGTGCCAGCAGCTTAGAGGCAGGGGATGGCTACACCTTC
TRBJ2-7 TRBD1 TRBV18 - CASSGTQTGYEQYF TGTGCCAGCTCAGGAACACAGACAGGGTACGAGCAGTACTTC
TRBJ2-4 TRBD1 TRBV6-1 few CASSDRGRAKNIQYF TGTGCCAGCAGCGACAGGGGGCGAGCCAAAAACATTCAGTACTTC
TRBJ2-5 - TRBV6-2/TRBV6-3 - CASSPPSWGTQYF TGTGCCAGCAGCCCCCCGAGCTGGGGGACCCAGTACTTC
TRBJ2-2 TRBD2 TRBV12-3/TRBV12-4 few CASSWEGRIGELFF TGTGCCAGCAGTTGGGAGGGGCGAATCGGGGAGCTGTTTTTT
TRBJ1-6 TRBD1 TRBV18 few CASSPRQRTGVNSPLHF TGTGCCAGCTCACCGAGGCAAAGGACAGGGGTGAATTCACCCCTCCACTTT
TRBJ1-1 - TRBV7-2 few CASSIAGVLNTEAFF TGTGCCAGCAGCATTGCGGGGGTGCTCAACACTGAAGCTTTCTTT
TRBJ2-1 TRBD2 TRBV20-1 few CSATEFGREQSNEQFF TGCAGTGCTACGGAATTTGGGCGGGAGCAGAGCAATGAGCAGTTCTTC
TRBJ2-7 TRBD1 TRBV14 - CASSRPGTGVGEQYF TGTGCCAGCAGCCGACCCGGGACAGGGGTTGGGGAGCAGTACTTC
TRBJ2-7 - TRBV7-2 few CASSGKNIPPYEQYF TGTGCCAGCAGCGGTAAAAATATACCACCCTACGAGCAGTACTTC
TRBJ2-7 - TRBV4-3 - CASSQESPGGYEQYF TGCGCCAGCAGCCAAGAGAGTCCAGGGGGGTACGAGCAGTACTTC
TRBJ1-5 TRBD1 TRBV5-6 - CASSLGQGMRYQPQHF TGTGCCAGCAGCTTGGGACAGGGGATGAGGTATCAGCCCCAGCATTTT